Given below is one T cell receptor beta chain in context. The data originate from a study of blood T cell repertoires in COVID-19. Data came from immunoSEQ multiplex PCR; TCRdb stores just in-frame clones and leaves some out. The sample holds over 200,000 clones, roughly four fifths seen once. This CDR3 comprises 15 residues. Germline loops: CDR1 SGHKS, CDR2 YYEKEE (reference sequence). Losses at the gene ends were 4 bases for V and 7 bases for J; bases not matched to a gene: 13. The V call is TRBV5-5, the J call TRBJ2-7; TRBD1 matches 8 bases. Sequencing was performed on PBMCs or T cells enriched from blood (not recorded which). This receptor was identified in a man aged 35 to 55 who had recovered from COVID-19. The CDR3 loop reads CASSLGQGGLTEQYF. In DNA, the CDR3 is TGTGCCAGCAGCCTCGGACAGGGTGGACTTACGGAGCAGTACTTC.